Presented here are 26 T cell receptor beta chains from one specimen sequenced in a study of T cells after yellow fever vaccination. MiXCR, run by TCRdb on the 5' RACE reads, gives a single entry per CDR3 protein. The sample includes about 350,000 distinct CDR3 sequences, roughly 8.4% of them seen just once. The input for sequencing was PBMCs, taken roughly seven weeks after the first yellow fever vaccination. The origin of the receptors is a man aged 18 to 35 who received the YFV17D yellow fever vaccine.

The sample holds a few counts of this clonotype. This sequence joins TRBV9 and TRBJ2-3; 15 nucleotides line up with TRBD2. Trimming removed 3 bases from V and 4 bases from J; junction bases left unmatched: 3. The V gene's germline CDR1 is SGDLS and CDR2 YYNGEE. The length of the CDR3 is 16 residues. Written as DNA, the CDR3 is TGTGCCAGCAGCGGGGGACTAGCGGGGGGTTCAGATACGCAGTATTTT. Translated, it gives CASSGGLAGGSDTQYF.

This clonotype was detected many times. V is TRBV5-1 and J is TRBJ2-5, with 7 bases lining up with TRBD1. This CDR3 has 15 residues. V was clipped by 2 bases and J by 2 bases; unmatched bases: 6. Germline V gene sequence: CDR1 SGHRS, CDR2 YFSETQ. CDR3 protein: CASSLGTVVQETQYF. The CDR3 DNA is TGCGCCAGCAGCTTAGGGACAGTGGTACAAGAGACCCAGTACTTC.

DNA for the CDR3: TGTGCCAGCAGCTTAATAGAAACCACAGATACGCAGTATTTT. Amino acid sequence: CASSLIETTDTQYF. The chain couples TRBV7-2 to TRBJ2-3; D is ambiguous. Germline V gene sequence: CDR1 SGHTA, CDR2 FQGNSA. There are 14 residues in the CDR3. V lost 2 bases, J lost 2 bases, and 8 bases lay in between.

The chain joins TRBV2 to TRBJ2-5; D is ambiguous. CDR3 length equals 11 residues. CDR1 is SNHLY, CDR2 FYNNEI, per germline. Trimming removed 7 bases from V and 4 bases from J, with 7 bases in between. CDR3 region: CASTYAETQYF. In nucleotides, the CDR3 is TGTGCCAGCACTTACGCAGAGACCCAGTACTTC.

This clonotype was found a few times. This chain links TRBV29-1 with TRBJ2-1; 12 bases map to TRBD2. The germline CDR1 and CDR2 sequences are SQVTM and ANQGSEA. V shed 5 bases, J shed 9 bases, and the junction held 11 bases outside the gene matches. The CDR3 covers 15 residues. In DNA, the CDR3 is TGCAGCGTTCCTGGGCTAGCGGGGGGGCCGGGTGAGCAGTTCTTC. It encodes CSVPGLAGGPGEQFF.

The sample holds a few counts of this clonotype. This chain joins TRBV4-3 and TRBJ2-4, with 7 bases identical to TRBD2. Germline values: CDR1 LGHNA, CDR2 YSLEER. The junction had 1 base not matched to a gene; V was cut back by 0 bases and J by 5 bases. The CDR3 has 14 amino acids. The CDR3, as DNA: TGCGCCAGCAGCCAAGAAGGGAGGGAAAACATTCAGTACTTC. This sequence encodes CASSQEGRENIQYF.

This clonotype has more than one count but fewer than ten. The chain links TRBV28 to TRBJ2-5; a possible D gene is TRBD2 (6 bases). The CDR3 has 13 residues. V was clipped by 4 bases and J by 9 bases, with 15 bases between them. Germline values: CDR1 MDHEN, CDR2 SYDVKM. The CDR3 region is CASSSPAGMAQYF. The CDR3 DNA is TGTGCCAGCAGTTCCCCTGCGGGGATGGCCCAGTACTTC.

The chain carries TRBV20-1 and TRBJ2-7; TRBD2 agrees at 12 bases. With V trimmed by 3 bases and J by 4 bases, 4 bases remained unmatched. This CDR3 has 14 amino acids. CDR1 is DFQATT, CDR2 SNEGSKA, per germline (reference sequence). In DNA, the CDR3 is TGCAGTGCTAGCCCTAGCGGGGGGGCTTACGAGCAGTACTTC. Translated, it gives CSASPSGGAYEQYF.

This chain joins TRBV7-2 and TRBJ1-6; TRBD1 matches 8 bases. V shed 5 bases and J 0 bases; nucleotides not matched to a gene: 6. This CDR3 region has 17 residues. The germline CDR1 and CDR2 sequences are SGHTA and FQGNSA. This CDR3 reads CASSPRDRSSYNSPLHF. CDR3 sequence (DNA): TGTGCCAGCAGCCCGCGGGACAGGAGCTCCTATAATTCACCCCTCCACTTT.

This clonotype was recorded a few times. The chain has TRBV7-9 and TRBJ1-4; tentatively, D is TRBD1 (5 bases). The V and J ends lost 1 base and 5 bases respectively, with 17 bases between them. Germline CDR1 SEHNR, CDR2 FQNEAQ (reference sequence). The CDR3 totals 17 residues. CDR3: CASSLGEAGSTNEKLFF. CDR3 nucleotides: TGTGCCAGCAGCTTAGGGGAAGCAGGGTCCACCAATGAAAAACTGTTTTTT.

The V and J genes are TRBV7-2 and TRBJ2-5; D ambiguous. CDR1 is SGHTA and CDR2 is FQGNSA in the germline V gene. CDR3 length: 13 residues. V lost 3 bases and J 4 bases, leaving 9 bases between the germline ends. Here the CDR3 reads CASSLTVGETQYF. The CDR3 DNA reads TGTGCCAGCAGCTTGACGGTTGGAGAGACCCAGTACTTC.

V is TRBV29-1 and J is TRBJ1-1; D is perhaps TRBD1 (5 bases). The ends were cut back, 6 bases at V and 4 bases at J, with 9 bases in the middle. From germline, CDR1 is SQVTM and CDR2 ANQGSEA. CDR3 length equals 11 residues. The CDR3 loop is CSVHGGTEAFF. DNA for the CDR3: TGCAGCGTGCACGGGGGCACTGAAGCTTTCTTT.

The V and J genes are TRBV5-1 and TRBJ2-3, with D unresolved. CDR3 size: 15 residues. Germline CDR1 reads SGHRS; CDR2 reads YFSETQ. The V end was cut by 0 bases, the J end by 4 bases, with 12 bases between. The CDR3 DNA is TGCGCCAGCAGCTTGGACCCCGCGGCCGCAGATACGCAGTATTTT. The encoded protein is CASSLDPAAADTQYF.

The table lists this clonotype with a few counts. V usage is TRBV5-8 and J usage is TRBJ1-2; tentative D call: TRBD1 (5 bases). The CDR3 loop spans 15 amino acids. V was trimmed by 4 bases and J by 0 bases, leaving 13 bases between them. Per germline, CDR1 SGHTS and CDR2 YDEGEE. CDR3 bases: TGTGCCAGCAGCCAGTGGGACGGAGCTAACTATGGCTACACCTTC. Translating it yields CASSQWDGANYGYTF.

The V gene is TRBV4-1, the J gene TRBJ2-3, with a weak D call TRBD1 (6 bases). Trimming left V 2 bases short and J 2 bases short, with 8 bases between. This CDR3 is 14 amino acids long. Per the germline V gene, CDR1 is MGHRA and CDR2 is YSYEKL. For the CDR3, the DNA is TGCGCCAGCAGCCAATACAGGGACACAGATACGCAGTATTTT. This gives the protein CASSQYRDTDTQYF.

This clonotype was observed a handful of times. The chain employs TRBV2 and TRBJ1-2; 8 positions agree with TRBD1. Per germline, CDR1 SNHLY and CDR2 FYNNEI. J was trimmed by 9 bases and V by 6 bases; bases with no gene match: 15. This CDR3 spans 15 amino acids. The CDR3 loop is CASSAAGGSGLSYTF. The CDR3 bases are TGTGCCAGCAGCGCAGCAGGGGGCTCCGGTCTTAGCTACACCTTC.

V gene TRBV6-1 combines with J gene TRBJ2-7, with D maybe TRBD1 (6 bases). Trimming removed 6 bases from V and 4 bases from J, with 16 bases in between. The V gene's germline CDR1 is MNHNS and CDR2 SASEGT. The CDR3 totals 14 residues. CDR3 sequence: CASSLGQSIYEQYF. In DNA form, the CDR3 reads TGTGCCAGCAGCCTCGGACAGTCGATTTACGAGCAGTACTTC.

The chain uses TRBV7-8 and TRBJ1-5; 7 nucleotides match TRBD1. The V gene end was trimmed by 3 bases and the J gene end by 0 bases; junction bases not matched to a gene: 2. The germline gives CDR1 SGHVS, CDR2 FQNEAQ. The CDR3 covers 15 residues. The CDR3: CASSFDRVSNQPQHF. DNA for the CDR3: TGTGCCAGCAGCTTCGACAGGGTTAGCAATCAGCCCCAGCATTTT.

This clonotype was seen repeatedly, ten times or more. The chain combines TRBV5-1 with TRBJ2-4, with TRBD1 as a possible D gene (5 bases). Trimming removed 0 bases from V and 8 bases from J, with 9 bases in between. Germline CDR1 reads SGHRS; CDR2 reads YFSETQ. This CDR3 has 13 amino acids. CDR3 region: CASSLETEDIQYF. CDR3 DNA sequence: TGCGCCAGCAGCTTGGAGACAGAAGACATTCAGTACTTC.

In its sample, this clonotype was seen a few times. The rearrangement links TRBV12-3 or TRBV12-4 to TRBJ1-2; D gene uncertain. The V gene lost 6 bases and the J gene lost 1 base, with 12 bases spanning the gap. The CDR3 runs to 14 residues. CDR3 coding DNA: TGTGCCAGCAGCCCGACGGTGAATAACTATGGCTACACCTTC. It specifies CASSPTVNNYGYTF.

The chain couples TRBV18 to TRBJ2-2, with D possibly matching TRBD2 (6 bases). The V gene's germline CDR1 is KGHSH and CDR2 LQKENI. The CDR3 is 14 residues long. Trimming shortened V by 0 bases and J by 6 bases, and 8 bases separated the two germline ends. CDR3 sequence: CASSPPEGAGELFF. CDR3 DNA: TGTGCCAGCTCACCACCGGAGGGTGCCGGGGAGCTGTTTTTT.

This clonotype has a handful of counts. In DNA, the CDR3 is TGTGCCAGCAGCCCCCGGAGGGCGGGGGGTTCAGATACGCAGTATTTT. Protein sequence: CASSPRRAGGSDTQYF. This rearrangement joins TRBV7-9 to TRBJ2-3; 8 bases align to TRBD2. The CDR3 has 16 amino acids. Per the germline V gene, CDR1 is SEHNR and CDR2 is FQNEAQ (reference sequence). The ends lost 5 bases at V and 4 bases at J; junction bases unmatched: 11. Filled out from reference TRBV7-9 and TRBJ2-3, the complete variable domain reads DTGVSQNPRHKITKRGQNVTFRCDPISEHNRLYWYRQTLGQGPEFLTYFQNEAQLEKSRLLSDRFSAERPKGSFSTLEIQRTEQGDSAMYLCASSPRRAGGSDTQYFGPGTRLTVL.

The chain joins TRBV28 to TRBJ1-5; no definite D call. This CDR3 contains 14 residues. Trimming took 7 bases from V and 0 from J, leaving 10 bases between them. CDR1 is MDHEN, CDR2 SYDVKM, per germline. The CDR3 loop reads CASTPDLSNQPQHF. DNA for the CDR3: TGTGCCAGCACCCCGGACCTTAGCAATCAGCCCCAGCATTTT.

In this sample, this clonotype turned up many times. The gene calls are TRBV5-1 and TRBJ2-2; 7 bases agree with TRBD2. J gave up 5 bases and V 5 bases, and 15 bases lay outside the gene matches. Germline lookup yields CDR1 SGHRS and CDR2 YFSETQ. The CDR3 sequence is 17 residues long. The CDR3 reads CASRREPGGSGTGELFF. The CDR3 DNA is TGCGCCAGCAGGCGCGAACCGGGGGGAAGTGGAACCGGGGAGCTGTTTTTT.

V is TRBV7-2 and J is TRBJ2-7; D unclear. CDR3 size: 12 residues. Trimming stripped 5 bases from V and 3 bases from J, with 8 bases between. Germline CDR1 reads SGHTA; CDR2 reads FQGNSA. CDR3 residues: CASSLNFYEQYF. The DNA for the CDR3 is TGTGCCAGCAGCCTCAATTTCTACGAGCAGTACTTC. Using reference TRBV7-2 and TRBJ2-7 for the parts outside the CDR3, the full variable domain is GAGVSQSPSNKVTEKGKDVELRCDPISGHTALYWYRQSLGQGLEFLIYFQGNSAPDKSGLPSDRFSAERTGGSVSTLTIQRTQQEDSAVYLCASSLNFYEQYFGPGTRLTVT.

This clonotype has just a few counts. The chain carries TRBV10-3 and TRBJ2-5, with 9 bases lining up with TRBD2. The CDR3 consists of 13 residues. Trimming removed 4 bases from V and 4 bases from J; junction bases left unmatched: 1. Germline CDR1 reads ENHRY; CDR2 reads SYGVKD. CDR3 protein: CAISGGGGETQYF. The CDR3 coding sequence is TGTGCCATCAGTGGCGGGGGGGGAGAGACCCAGTACTTC.